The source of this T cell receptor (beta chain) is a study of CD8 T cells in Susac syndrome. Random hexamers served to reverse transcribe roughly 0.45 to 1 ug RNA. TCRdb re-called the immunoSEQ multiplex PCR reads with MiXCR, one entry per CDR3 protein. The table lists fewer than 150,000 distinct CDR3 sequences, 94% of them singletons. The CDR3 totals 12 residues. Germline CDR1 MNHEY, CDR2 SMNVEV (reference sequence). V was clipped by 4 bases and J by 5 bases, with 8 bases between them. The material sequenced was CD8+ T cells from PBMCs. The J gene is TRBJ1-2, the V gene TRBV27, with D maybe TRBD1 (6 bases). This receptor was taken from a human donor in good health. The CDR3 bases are TGTGCCAGCAGTTCAACAGGGTATGGCTACACCTTC. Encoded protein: CASSSTGYGYTF.